These 21 T cell receptor beta chains were sequenced from one sample in a study of tumor and adjacent non-tumor tissue in lung cancer. The library came from three nested PCR rounds adapted from ARM-PCR protocols. TCRdb re-called the multiplex PCR reads with MiXCR, one entry per CDR3 protein. The sample lists tens of thousands of distinct CDR3 sequences; 72% were seen once. The template was RNA from unsorted bulk tissue. The material sequenced was lung tumor tissue. The receptors derive from a woman aged 40 to 50 with non-small cell lung cancer.

About this clonotype itself: At one end the junction does not follow the germline gene, possibly because of a read error. This sequence joins TRBV6-1 and TRBJ2-7; 11 bases are a match to TRBD1. The CDR3 covers 14 residues. Germline V CDR1 and CDR2: MNHNS, SASEGT. CDR3 residues: CASQTGQGVYELYF. CDR3 nucleotides: TGTGCCAGTCAGACGGGACAGGGGGTGTACGAGCTGTACTTC.

Of note for this clonotype: One base away lies a much larger clone, so this may be a sequencing read error. The V call is TRBV5-5, the J call TRBJ2-7; 9 bases match TRBD1. The CDR3 has 14 amino acids. CDR1 SGHKS and CDR2 YYEKEE come from the germline V gene (reference sequence). The CDR3 sequence is CASGDYRGPNEEYF. The CDR3 DNA reads as TGTGCCAGCGGCGATTACAGGGGGCCCAACGAGGAGTACTTC.

Comment on this clonotype: One junction end disagrees with the germline gene, perhaps due to a read error. The rearrangement uses TRBV6-8 and TRBJ2-4; a weak D match, TRBD1 (7 bases). Germline V gene lookup returns CDR1 MNHGY and CDR2 SAAAGT. The CDR3 has 14 amino acids. The CDR3 DNA reads as TGTGCCAACAGTACGGAGGGGGCCCAAAGCATTCAGTACTTC. Translating gives CANSTEGAQSIQYF.

Points on this clonotype: It is likely a read error, because the conserved phenylalanine at the end of the CDR3 is missing. The chain links TRBV11-3 to TRBJ1-1, with D tentatively TRBD1 (6 bases). Trimming pared 8 bases from V and 2 bases from J, leaving 12 bases between. This CDR3 is built from 13 residues. Germline assignment: CDR1 SGHNT and CDR2 YENEEA. CDR3 DNA sequence: TGTGCCAGCGCCAGGACAGCTAACACTGAAGCTTTCTAT. It translates to CASARTANTEAFY.

Comment on this clonotype: A much larger clone is a single base away; this may be a read error. CDR3 amino acids: CSDRETIDQPQHF. The DNA for the CDR3 is TGCAGTGATAGAGAGACAATTGATCAGCCCCAGCATTTT. The chain recombines TRBV20-1 with TRBJ1-5, with no clear D. Germline V CDR1 and CDR2: DFQATT, SNEGSKA (reference sequence). The CDR3 is 13 residues long.

Of note for this clonotype: The junction does not match germline at one end; this may be a read error. The chain employs TRBV6-2 or TRBV6-3 and TRBJ2-7, with D maybe TRBD1 (6 bases). Germline CDR1 MNHEY, CDR2 SVGEGT. CDR3 size: 15 residues. This CDR3 reads CTSSYPRDTGYEQYF. CDR3 DNA: TGTACCAGCAGTTACCCCAGGGACACTGGTTACGAGCAGTACTTC.

In regard to this clonotype: An end of the junction differs from the germline gene, which may be a read error. The gene calls are TRBV11-3 and TRBJ2-1, with 8 bases lining up with TRBD1. The CDR3 contains 14 residues. Germline CDR1 and CDR2: SGHNT and YENEEA. CDR3 bases: TGTGCCAGCAGCCCGGGACAGGAGGGCAATGACCAGTTCTTC. Translation: CASSPGQEGNDQFF.

A note on this clonotype: The junction departs from the called germline gene at one end, perhaps through a read error. The chain joins TRBV5-1 to TRBJ2-2, with D possibly TRBD2 on 6 matching bases. Germline CDR1 reads SGHRS; CDR2 reads YFSETQ. The CDR3 consists of 15 residues. CDR3 DNA: TGCGCCAGCAGCCCCAGGGAAGGGACTCGCAGGGAGCTGTCTTTT. This translates into CASSPREGTRRELSF.

This clonotype came up a few times. The rearrangement links TRBV11-3 to TRBJ2-2; D remains ambiguous. CDR3 length: 13 residues. Germline V lookup: CDR1 SGHNT, CDR2 YENEEA. The V gene lost 5 bases and the J gene lost 7 bases, with 11 bases spanning the gap. The CDR3 spells CASSPGKVGELFF. Here the CDR3 DNA reads TGTGCCAGCAGCCCCGGTAAGGTCGGGGAGCTGTTTTTT.

As concerns this clonotype: The germline gene is not matched at one end of the junction; a read error may be the cause. This chain links TRBV4-1 with TRBJ2-3; D not certain. This CDR3 spans 17 amino acids. Germline CDR1 and CDR2: MGHRA and YSYEKL. The CDR3 is CASSQYDVLLNADTQYF. DNA for the CDR3: TGTGCCAGCAGCCAATATGACGTCCTATTGAACGCAGATACGCAGTATTTT.

This clonotype was counted a few times. A much larger clone sits a single nucleotide away, making a read error possible. The chain couples TRBV10-3 to TRBJ1-2; tentatively, D is TRBD1 (5 bases). Looked up from germline, CDR1 is ENHRY and CDR2 is SYGVKD. Trimming took 4 bases from V and 8 from J, leaving 14 bases between them. The CDR3 sequence is 13 residues long. The DNA for the CDR3 is TGTGCCATCAGTGTGGATTCAAGGGGCGGCTACACCTTC. It yields the protein CAISVDSRGGYTF.

This chain links TRBV12-3 or TRBV12-4 with TRBJ2-1, with TRBD2 matching over 8 bases. Trimming took 6 bases from V and 8 from J; bases not matched to a gene: 9. The CDR3 extends over 14 amino acids. The CDR3: CASRPTSGPHEQFF. CDR3 sequence (DNA): TGTGCCAGCAGACCAACTAGCGGACCACATGAGCAGTTCTTC.

The genes are TRBV11-1 and TRBJ1-1; 9 bases match TRBD1. The CDR3 runs to 15 residues. CDR1 and CDR2 (germline): SGHAT, FQDESV (reference sequence). J was trimmed by 5 bases and V by 11 bases; bases with no gene match: 15. The CDR3 nucleotides read TGTGCCGCCAGCCTCGCGGGACAGGGAATTACTGAAGCTTTCTTT. It yields the protein CAASLAGQGITEAFF.

Of note for this clonotype: Compared with germline, one end of the junction differs, possibly owing to a read error. The rearrangement joins TRBV5-1 to TRBJ2-2; 7 bases align to TRBD1. The CDR3 loop spans 18 amino acids. Germline V gene sequence: CDR1 SGHRS, CDR2 YFSETQ. Written as DNA, the CDR3 is TGCGCCAGCAGCTTGGTGGGGACAGAGGCGTCGAACACCGGGGAGCAGTTTTTT. This translates into CASSLVGTEASNTGEQFF.

In regard to this clonotype: In this CDR3 the conserved last residue, phenylalanine or tryptophan, is missing, so a read error is likely. The DNA is left out, because the CDR3 cannot be placed on it with certainty; the CDR3 is given as TCRdb lists it. The chain recombines TRBV6-2 or TRBV6-3 with TRBJ2-2; the table's D call of TRBD1 was not tested on the DNA. Germline lookup yields CDR1 MNHEY and CDR2 SVGEGT. Ends included, the CDR3 has 14 residues. This CDR3 is CASADSGNTGELFS.

In the case of this clonotype: This sequence may be a read error, since a much larger clone differs from it by one base. The V gene is TRBV7-9, the J gene TRBJ1-4, with 8 bases fitting TRBD1. V shed 7 bases, J shed 5 bases, and the junction held 9 bases outside the gene matches. The CDR3 totals 15 residues. Germline CDR1 reads SEHNR; CDR2 reads FQNEAQ (reference sequence). CDR3 residues: CASNSGQGRNEKLFF. Here the CDR3 DNA reads TGTGCCAGCAATTCCGGACAGGGCCGGAATGAAAAACTGTTTTTT.

This clonotype has just a few counts. Being one base from a much bigger clone, this may be a read error. The chain combines TRBV5-6 with TRBJ2-1; D might be TRBD1 (5 bases). The CDR3 is made up of 15 amino acids. Trimming removed 1 base at V and 8 bases at J, with 16 bases between. CDR1 and CDR2 (germline): SGHDT, YYEEEE. The CDR3 loop reads CASSLTGPRVDEQFF. DNA of the CDR3: TGTGCCAGCAGCTTGACAGGACCCCGGGTGGATGAGCAGTTCTTC.

About this clonotype: The germline gene is not matched at one end of the junction; a read error may be the cause. This chain joins TRBV5-4 and TRBJ2-1; 9 positions agree with TRBD1. Germline V lookup: CDR1 SGHNT, CDR2 YYREEE (reference sequence). CDR3 length: 14 residues. For the CDR3, the DNA is TGTGCCATCAGCTCCGGGACAGGGATCAATAAGCAGTTCTTC. It specifies CAISSGTGINKQFF.

About this clonotype: As the CDR3 is not closed by the conserved phenylalanine or tryptophan, this likely results from a read error. This chain connects TRBV11-3 to TRBJ1-1, with D unresolved. From germline, CDR1 is SGHNT and CDR2 YENEEA. The CDR3 spans 14 residues. The chain's CDR3 is CPSSYLSLTTEAFI. The CDR3 DNA is TGTCCCAGCAGCTACTTATCCCTGACCACTGAAGCTTTCATT.

The CDR3 here is CASCRGADYGYTF. The DNA of the CDR3 is TGTGCCAGCTGTCGAGGAGCCGACTATGGCTACACCTTC. V and J are TRBV6-5 and TRBJ1-2; no clear D gene. The V end was cut by 8 bases, the J end by 3 bases, with 13 bases between. Germline lookup yields CDR1 MNHEY and CDR2 SVGAGI. CDR3 length: 13 amino acids.

Concerning this clonotype: A single base separates this from a much larger clone, so it may be a read error. The chain carries TRBV30 and TRBJ2-1; D is uncertain. The V gene's germline CDR1 is GTSNPN and CDR2 SVGIG (reference sequence). The CDR3 is made up of 11 amino acids. CDR3 DNA sequence: TGTGCCTGGGGAAACTCGGGTGAGCAGTCCTTC. Translated, it gives CAWGNSGEQSF.